The clone carrying this TCR beta chain has ten or more counts. Its antigen remains unknown. Amplified regions were TCR beta CDR3 sequences from RNA transcripts. TCR CDR3 underwent first-round RT-PCR with the HTBI primer set. TCRdb itself ran the multiplex PCR reads through MiXCR, one entry per CDR3 protein. Of under 700,000 distinct CDR3 sequences in the sample, under 60% were seen once. Stable Graves' hyperthyroidism denoted no ophthalmopathy progression over 18 months. It was uncontrolled infection, other autoimmune disease, pregnancy or lactation that excluded patients. Per the germline V gene, CDR1 is LNHDA and CDR2 is SQIVND (reference sequence). The V gene lost 5 bases and the J gene lost 9 bases, with 11 bases spanning the gap. The CDR3 totals 13 residues. The source of the sample is a study of T cells in Graves' hyperthyroidism and ophthalmopathy. The study's findings and limits: Classification by a 13 V-J model distinguished ophthalmopathy from stable hyperthyroidism.

The chain uses TRBV19 and TRBJ1-6; the D is unclear. The sequencing sample was made of peripheral blood or thyroid tissue (not recorded which). The clonotype comes from a woman between 18 and 29 years old with Graves' hyperthyroidism. CDR3 nucleotides: TGTGCCAGTAGTGCAAGTGATGGTTCACCCCTCCACTTT. Amino acid sequence: CASSASDGSPLHF.